Listed below are T cell receptor beta chains from one sample, sequenced in a study of cytomegalovirus exposure and HLA in healthy donors. Sequencing was performed with immunoSEQ multiplex PCR; in TCRdb, only in-frame clones are kept and a portion is missing. The sample records about 150,000 clones, roughly three quarters being singletons. The sample was PBMCs. All receptors come from a human donor in good health. Both conserved end residues are part of each CDR3. Fields, in order: clone size, D gene, V gene, J gene, CDR3 protein, CDR3 DNA. D genes are given only for firm matches. Some rows mark clone size as missing; the rest say once, few, many or name a class of expanded clone.

>.|.|TRBV30|TRBJ1-2
CAWSVSGFTSYGYTF
TGTGCCTGGAGTGTATCAGGGTTTACTTCCTATGGCTACACCTTC
>.|TRBD2|TRBV10-2|TRBJ2-7
CASSESWLAGGPNEQYF
TGCGCCAGCAGTGAGTCGTGGCTAGCGGGAGGCCCCAACGAGCAGTACTTC
>.|.|TRBV27|TRBJ1-1
CASSFSVNTEAFF
TGTGCCAGCAGTTTCTCGGTGAACACTGAAGCTTTCTTT
>.|.|TRBV27|TRBJ1-5
CASSHRIPRSNQPQHF
TGTGCCAGCAGTCACCGGATACCTAGAAGCAATCAGCCCCAGCATTTT
>.|.|TRBV6-5|TRBJ1-2
CASSYSTANGYTF
TGTGCCAGCAGTTACTCGACAGCAAATGGCTACACCTTC
>.|.|TRBV25-1|TRBJ2-7
CASSDGKYEQYF
TGTGCCAGCAGTGACGGGAAATACGAGCAGTACTTC
>few|TRBD2|TRBV27|TRBJ2-1
CASSLSGLYNEQFF
TGTGCCAGCAGTTTGTCGGGACTATACAATGAGCAGTTCTTC
>.|.|TRBV7-9|TRBJ1-2
CASSLATPDSSNYGYTF
TGTGCCAGCAGCTTAGCAACCCCGGACAGTTCTAACTATGGCTACACCTTC
>.|.|TRBV28|TRBJ2-6
CASSLGGTLSGANVLTF
TGTGCCAGCAGTTTAGGCGGGACTCTGTCTGGGGCCAACGTCCTGACTTTC
>.|.|TRBV7-2|TRBJ2-7
CASSSVTSSYEQYF
TGTGCCAGCAGCTCTGTGACTAGCTCCTACGAGCAGTACTTC
>once|.|TRBV7-9|TRBJ2-3
CASSLGIPTVTDTQYF
TGTGCCAGCAGCTTAGGGATACCGACAGTAACAGATACGCAGTATTTT
>.|.|TRBV27|TRBJ2-2
CASSLRQANTGELFF
TGTGCCAGCAGTTTAAGGCAGGCGAACACCGGGGAGCTGTTTTTT
>.|TRBD1|TRBV10-1|TRBJ2-7
CASSRTGGSYEQYF
TGCGCCAGCAGCAGGACAGGGGGCTCCTACGAGCAGTACTTC
>few|TRBD1|TRBV2|TRBJ1-3
CASKTGGGNTIYF
TGTGCCAGCAAGACAGGGGGGGGGAACACCATATATTTT
>.|TRBD1|TRBV9|TRBJ2-1
CASNLGGLTNNEQFF
TGTGCCAGCAACCTAGGGGGCCTGACTAACAATGAGCAGTTCTTC
>few|.|TRBV6-4|TRBJ2-3
CASSAAETSTDTQYF
TGTGCCAGCAGTGCGGCCGAGACTAGCACAGATACGCAGTATTTT
>few|.|TRBV5-1|TRBJ2-3
CASSAGRMMGRSTDTQYF
TGCGCCAGCAGCGCGGGTCGTATGATGGGGAGAAGCACAGATACGCAGTATTTT
>.|.|TRBV7-3|TRBJ2-7
CASSSGRLAGEQYF
TGTGCCAGCAGCTCGGGGAGGCTGGCGGGCGAGCAGTACTTC
>.|.|TRBV5-4|TRBJ1-2
CASSLDSLTNYGYTF
TGTGCCAGCAGCCTGGACAGTCTCACTAACTATGGCTACACCTTC
>.|.|TRBV6-5|TRBJ2-7
CASSTGLYEQYF
TGTGCCAGCAGTACTGGACTCTACGAGCAGTACTTC
>.|TRBD2|TRBV5-6|TRBJ2-1
CASSFLGGREVYNEQFF
TGTGCCAGCAGCTTCCTCGGGGGGCGGGAGGTTTACAATGAGCAGTTCTTC
>.|.|TRBV4-1|TRBJ1-1
CASSQGPGKGRSGTEAFF
TGCGCCAGCAGCCAAGGACCAGGGAAAGGTCGATCGGGCACTGAAGCTTTCTTT
>.|.|TRBV5-1|TRBJ2-3
CASSLEASPPGDTQYF
TGCGCCAGCAGCTTGGAGGCTTCCCCGCCGGGAGATACGCAGTATTTT
>.|.|TRBV30|TRBJ1-3
CAWGTGGNTIYF
TGTGCCTGGGGTACGGGGGGAAACACCATATATTTT
>once|TRBD2|TRBV29-1|TRBJ2-1
CSVVVSGTYEQFF
TGCAGCGTTGTTGTTAGCGGGACCTATGAGCAGTTCTTC
>few|.|TRBV4-1|TRBJ2-1
CASSPWARGSGDEQFF
TGCGCCAGCAGCCCCTGGGCGAGAGGGAGTGGGGATGAGCAGTTCTTC
>.|.|TRBV6-1|TRBJ2-7
CASFRTGTYEQYF
TGTGCCAGCTTTCGTACAGGGACCTACGAGCAGTACTTC
>.|TRBD1|TRBV20-1|TRBJ2-1
CSARGTGGQFF
TGCAGTGCTAGAGGGACAGGGGGTCAGTTCTTC
>.|TRBD1|TRBV2|TRBJ2-7
CASSETGASSYEQYF
TGTGCCAGCAGCGAGACAGGGGCAAGCTCCTACGAGCAGTACTTC
>.|TRBD2|TRBV11-2|TRBJ2-3
CASSPRTSGPANTQYF
TGTGCCAGCAGCCCAAGGACTAGCGGACCAGCGAATACGCAGTATTTT
>.|TRBD1|TRBV7-2|TRBJ1-6
CASSLRGQINSPLHF
TGTGCCAGCAGCTTAAGGGGACAGATCAATTCACCCCTCCACTTT
>.|.|TRBV7-8|TRBJ1-4
CASSTGTTANEKLFF
TGTGCCAGCAGCACAGGGACAACTGCTAATGAAAAACTGTTTTTT
>.|TRBD2|TRBV19|TRBJ2-5
CASSLAGSSKTQYF
TGTGCCAGTAGTCTAGCGGGATCTTCAAAGACCCAGTACTTC
>once|.|TRBV6-5|TRBJ1-1
CASSYSKSNTEAFF
TGTGCCAGCAGTTACTCTAAGAGTAACACTGAAGCTTTCTTT
>few|TRBD1|TRBV6-5|TRBJ1-1
CASSSTGVPNTEAFF
TGTGCCAGCAGTTCGACAGGGGTCCCGAACACTGAAGCTTTCTTT